Listed here is a single TCR beta chain. Its antigen is unknown. The input lacks base qualities; no much larger clone sits a single base away. The CDR3 has 17 amino acids, counting the end cysteine and phenylalanine. Only the CDR3 region is kept as DNA, spanning 51 bases read in frame from base 1. Trimming at the junction amounts to 4 bases on V and 0 bases on J, and the germline ends lie 19 bases apart. From a lookup of the germline V gene, CDR1 and CDR2 are SGHRS and YFSETQ. Collaborating institutions collected whole blood in K2EDTA tubes following their own protocols. Collaborator samples were shipped for TCRbeta analysis as frozen whole blood, isolated PBMCs, or DNA extracted from either sample type. TCRbeta CDR3 regions were amplified from genomic DNA using the immunoSEQ Assay, a bias-controlled multiplex PCR. As for the authors' bioinformatics: The number of nucleated cells in each sample was estimated by amplification of reference gene primers within the assay. To quantify the absolute abundance of each unique TCRbeta CDR3 rearrangement, sequence reads were collapsed and filtered. For each sample, productive Simpson clonality was calculated by taking the square root of Simpson's diversity index across productive rearrangements. Held by TCRdb, this immuneACCESS table contains in-frame sequences only and omits some clones. Under half of the omission traces to an unresolved V gene where checked; the cause of the rest is unknown. V, J and clone size derive from that table, while D and trimming were established from the DNA sequence. Present in this sample are around 150,000 clones, roughly 85% of which were seen just once. The ten biggest clones cover roughly 8.2% of the sample.

This specimen belongs to a study of blood T cell repertoires in COVID-19 (dated by TCRdb to about 2020). Regarding the research as a whole: Collaborator samples came from the United States, Italy and Spain and covered acute and convalescent phases of COVID-19. The prospective study material was composed of cDNA or gDNA derived from T cells, B-cell-depleted T cells, or PBMCs. The dataset comprised deeply sampled blood TCRbeta repertoires from subjects exposed to, actively infected with, or recovered from COVID-19. The repertoires were released in a freely available public database intended as a resource for research on the immune response to SARS-CoV-2. The samples were drawn from two sources: the first 160 participants of the ongoing ImmuneRACE study, and over 950 subjects contributed by 6 global collaborators. The sample metadata nearly always contained a de-identified subject ID, COVID-19 status, age in years and sex. Where available, HLA class I and class II types were taken from metadata supplied by the sample provider and were not determined by assay-based typing.

Beyond this particular receptor, the publication reports: Clinical and demographic metadata were provided uncurated, with the amount varying by source and participant.

This sequence uses TRBV5-1 and TRBJ1-1, with TRBD1 as a weak D call on 6 bases. Sequenced sample: peripheral blood. The TCR originated in a man aged 60 to 69 with acute or convalescent COVID-19. CDR3 loop: CASSPHSEGGMNTEAFF. Here is the DNA: TGCGCCAGCAGCCCTCACAGTGAAGGGGGTATGAACACTGAAGCTTTCTTT.